A single sample is the source of the 26 T cell receptor beta chains below, sequenced in a study of regulatory T cells in long-lasting Graves disease. Sequencing libraries for TCR beta were prepared with iRepertoire HTBI primers and Arm-PCR of CDR3 regions. TCRdb recomputed calls from the multiplex PCR reads with MiXCR, one row per CDR3 protein. The table lists almost 450,000 distinct CDR3 sequences, about 17% of them singletons. Sample time point: newly diagnosed GD, antithyroid drugs for less than 3 months. There was RNA extracted from PBMCs, and the TCR library was made from it. These same records also appear under a second study, on T cells in Graves' hyperthyroidism and ophthalmopathy.

This specimen consisted of peripheral blood mononuclear cells (PBMCs), obtained at new diagnosis, from a patient treated with antithyroid drugs. All receptors derive from a woman aged 30 to 39 with Graves disease.

This clonotype was detected only a few times. The chain links TRBV20-1 to TRBJ2-7, with 9 nucleotides matching TRBD1. Looked up from germline, CDR1 is DFQATT and CDR2 is SNEGSKA (reference sequence). The CDR3 consists of 13 residues. Germline trimming cut 6 bases from V and 4 bases from J; bases unmatched to any gene: 7. CDR3 region: CSAHRDRVYEQYF. In DNA form, the CDR3 reads TGCAGTGCCCACCGGGACAGGGTTTACGAGCAGTACTTC.

Of note for this clonotype: This sequence is one base from a far larger clone and is likely a read error. The chain couples TRBV6-5 to TRBJ2-7; a possible D gene is TRBD2 (6 bases). Germline V gene data show CDR1 as MNHEY and CDR2 as SVGAGI. The CDR3 has 14 residues. Trimming left V 2 bases short and J 7 bases short, with 15 bases between. CDR3 DNA sequence: TGTGCCAGCAGTTACGCGGGAATTTACAATGAGCAGTACTTC. Translation gives CASSYAGIYNEQYF.

The chain employs TRBV9 and TRBJ1-1; D not resolved. The germline gives CDR1 SGDLS, CDR2 YYNGEE. Trimming cost V 3 bases and J 13 bases, with 13 bases left between them. The CDR3 is 11 amino acids. CDR3 sequence reads: CASSEDGKVFF. CDR3 sequence (DNA): TGTGCCAGCAGCGAGGACGGGAAGGTTTTCTTT. The whole variable domain, filled in from reference TRBV9 and TRBJ1-1, reads DSGVTQTPKHLITATGQRVTLRCSPRSGDLSVYWYQQSLDQGLQFLIQYYNGEERAKGNILERFSAQQFPDLHSELNLSSLELGDSALYFCASSEDGKVFFGQGTRLTVV.

This clonotype has at least ten counts. The chain recombines TRBV2 with TRBJ2-3; 7 positions match TRBD1. Germline CDR1 SNHLY, CDR2 FYNNEI. CDR3 length: 15 amino acids. V lost 2 bases to trimming and J lost 4 bases; unmatched junction nucleotides: 6. CDR3: CASSERRQGADTQYF. The CDR3 coding sequence is TGTGCCAGCAGTGAACGGAGACAGGGTGCAGATACGCAGTATTTT.

This clonotype appeared once. A read error may explain this, as a much larger clone is one base away. The V call is TRBV28, the J call TRBJ2-7; D is unresolved. Trimming stripped 1 base from V and 7 bases from J, with 8 bases between. The CDR3 is made up of 12 amino acids. CDR1 MDHEN and CDR2 SYDVKM come from the germline V gene. The CDR3 DNA reads TGTGCCAGCAGTTTATATTCGCTGGAGCAGTACTTC. Translated: CASSLYSLEQYF.

The sample holds a few counts of this clonotype. This chain links TRBV29-1 with TRBJ2-3; D not resolved. The CDR3 runs to 11 residues. Germline V gene lookup returns CDR1 SQVTM and CDR2 ANQGSEA. Trimming stripped 6 bases from V and 7 bases from J, with 11 bases between. CDR3 sequence reads: CSVHLSNTQYF. In DNA form, the CDR3 reads TGCAGCGTGCACCTTTCAAATACGCAGTATTTT.

This clonotype has at least ten counts. The genes are TRBV6-2 or TRBV6-3 and TRBJ2-5, with TRBD2 matching over 8 bases. V dropped 4 bases and J dropped 7; count of bases not matched to a gene: 17. CDR3 length equals 17 residues. Germline V gene data show CDR1 as MNHEY and CDR2 as SVGEGT. The CDR3 spells CASSSAGQGLAGRTQYF. CDR3 coding DNA: TGTGCCAGCAGTTCCGCGGGCCAAGGACTAGCAGGCAGGACCCAGTACTTC.

The CDR3 nucleotides read TGTGCCAGCAGCACCTGGACAGAAAGCAATCAGCCCCAGCATTTT. As protein: CASSTWTESNQPQHF. This chain links TRBV7-9 with TRBJ1-5, with a possible D match to TRBD1 (6 bases). The CDR3 runs 15 residues. In germline, CDR1 is SEHNR, CDR2 FQNEAQ (reference sequence). V was trimmed by 5 bases and J by 1 base, leaving 12 bases between them.

The chain employs TRBV25-1 and TRBJ2-2; D gene uncertain. Per germline, CDR1 MGHDK and CDR2 SYGVNS. Between the trimmed V and J ends, which lost 1 base and 10 bases, there was a span of 13 bases. The CDR3 is made up of 14 amino acids. CDR3 coding DNA: TGTGCCAGCAGTGAATCGTTGGGCAGGACGGAGCTGTTTTTT. Amino acid sequence: CASSESLGRTELFF.

This clonotype was detected many times. This chain joins TRBV30 and TRBJ1-2; 7 bases line up with TRBD1. Germline CDR1 and CDR2: GTSNPN and SVGIG (reference sequence). CDR3 length: 13 residues. Germline trimming cut 4 bases from V and 2 bases from J; bases unmatched to any gene: 4. The CDR3 DNA reads TGTGCCTGGATGAGGGGGCAGAACTATGGCTACACCTTC. It yields the protein CAWMRGQNYGYTF.

The sample holds many counts of this clonotype. The chain carries TRBV28 and TRBJ1-5; D ambiguous. The V gene's germline CDR1 is MDHEN and CDR2 SYDVKM. Deletions cut 6 bases from V and 0 bases from J, with 18 bases between. CDR3 length equals 17 residues. For the CDR3, the DNA is TGTGCCAGCAGCCCACCTTGGAGGGAATATAGCAATCAGCCCCAGCATTTT. Its protein product is CASSPPWREYSNQPQHF.

This clonotype was seen repeatedly, ten times or more. The genes are TRBV28 and TRBJ2-3, with 7 bases matching TRBD2. With 3 bases clipped from V and 2 bases from J, the junction kept 5 bases outside the gene matches. Looked up from germline, CDR1 is MDHEN and CDR2 is SYDVKM. The CDR3 is made up of 15 amino acids. The CDR3 nucleotides are TGTGCCAGCAGTTTCGCTAGCGGTTACACAGATACGCAGTATTTT. It yields the protein CASSFASGYTDTQYF.

This clonotype was seen ten or more times. The chain couples TRBV7-9 to TRBJ2-7, with 7 bases fitting TRBD1. The junction had 9 bases not matched to a gene; V was cut back by 4 bases and J by 6 bases. The germline V gene has CDR1 SEHNR and CDR2 FQNEAQ (reference sequence). The CDR3 extends over 14 amino acids. The chain's CDR3 is CASSSRQGGCEQYF. The CDR3 DNA reads as TGTGCCAGCAGCTCTAGACAGGGCGGCTGCGAGCAGTACTTC. Full variable domain (rest looked up from reference TRBV7-9 and TRBJ2-7): DTGVSQNPRHKITKRGQNVTFRCDPISEHNRLYWYRQTLGQGPEFLTYFQNEAQLEKSRLLSDRFSAERPKGSFSTLEIQRTEQGDSAMYLCASSSRQGGCEQYFGPGTRLTVT.

Remarks on this clonotype: Given a much more abundant clone one base away, this may be a read error. The chain couples TRBV6-2 or TRBV6-3 to TRBJ2-5, with TRBD2 identical over 7 bases. CDR1 and CDR2 (germline): MNHEY, SVGEGT. The CDR3 is made up of 14 amino acids. The CDR3 loop is CASRRDGGVETQHF. The CDR3 nucleotides are TGTGCCAGCAGGAGGGATGGGGGGGTAGAGACCCAGCACTTC.

This clonotype was seen ten or more times. V gene TRBV5-1 combines with J gene TRBJ2-7; weak D call: TRBD2 (6 bases). CDR1 SGHRS and CDR2 YFSETQ come from the germline V gene. Trimming took 6 bases from V and 2 from J, leaving 18 bases between them. The CDR3 loop spans 15 amino acids. The CDR3 coding sequence is TGCGCCAGCACCTCGAGACTAGTCTCAGCCTACGAGCAGTACTTC. Translated: CASTSRLVSAYEQYF.

CDR3 coding DNA: TGTGCCAGCAGCTGGGATACGCAGTATTTT. Protein sequence: CASSWDTQYF. The chain is built from TRBV7-9 and TRBJ2-3; D gene ambiguous. The CDR3 loop spans 10 amino acids. V was clipped by 4 bases and J by 6 bases, with 2 bases between them. CDR1 is SEHNR, CDR2 FQNEAQ, per germline (reference sequence).

This clonotype was counted ten times or more. The CDR3 here is CASTRTGGGDTEAFF. The CDR3 bases are TGTGCCAGCACTCGGACAGGGGGCGGGGACACTGAAGCTTTCTTT. This chain uses TRBV28 with TRBJ1-1; the match to TRBD1 covers 11 bases. The trim removed 7 bases at V and 3 bases at J, leaving 7 bases unmatched. The CDR3 extends over 15 amino acids. Germline CDR1 is MDHEN and CDR2 is SYDVKM.

This rearrangement joins TRBV5-6 to TRBJ2-3; 7 bases agree with TRBD2. Unmatched junction bases numbered 14, after V lost 4 bases and J lost 3 bases. From germline, CDR1 is SGHDT and CDR2 YYEEEE. The CDR3 loop spans 17 amino acids. This chain's CDR3 is CASSLSVPGGPTDTQYF. DNA of the CDR3: TGTGCCAGCAGCCTTTCGGTGCCGGGAGGACCGACAGATACGCAGTATTTT.

This clonotype was found many times. This chain joins TRBV18 and TRBJ2-7, with D unresolved. Germline CDR1 KGHSH, CDR2 LQKENI. The germline V and J ends were trimmed by 3 bases and 2 bases, with 23 bases remaining between them. The CDR3 runs 18 residues. The CDR3 sequence: CASSPPVLGHAGTYEQYF. CDR3 sequence (DNA): TGTGCCAGCTCACCGCCCGTGCTTGGCCACGCAGGAACCTACGAGCAGTACTTC.

The table lists this clonotype with many counts. One junction end disagrees with the germline gene, perhaps due to a read error. V usage is TRBV2 and J usage is TRBJ1-2; no clear D. The CDR3 is made up of 11 amino acids. Germline values: CDR1 SNHLY, CDR2 FYNNEI. The CDR3 DNA is TGTGCCAGCAGTGGAGAGGTTGGGATCCTTTTC. This translates into CASSGEVGILF. Together with reference TRBV2 and TRBJ1-2, the CDR3 gives the full variable domain: EPEVTQTPSHQVTQMGQEVILRCVPISNHLYFYWYRQILGQKVEFLVSFYNNEISEKSEIFDDQFSVERPDGSNFTLKIRSTKLEDSAMYFCASSGEVGILFGSGTRLTVV.

This clonotype was observed at least ten times. V gene TRBV12-3 or TRBV12-4 combines with J gene TRBJ2-1, with 9 bases fitting TRBD2. V lost 6 bases, J lost 7 bases, and 13 bases stayed unmatched. The CDR3 has 16 residues. CDR3 sequence (DNA): TGTGCCAGCAGCCTCTTAGGCGGGAGGGGTCTTAATGAGCAGTTCTTC. This codes for CASSLLGGRGLNEQFF.

This clonotype was picked up many times. This chain connects TRBV28 to TRBJ2-1; D gene unclear. Germline CDR1 and CDR2: MDHEN and SYDVKM. CDR3 length equals 12 residues. V was clipped by 3 bases and J by 10 bases, with 10 bases between them. DNA of the CDR3: TGTGCCAGCAGTTTTGACTCCTGGGAGCAGTTCTTC. Amino acid sequence: CASSFDSWEQFF.

The chain has TRBV7-9 and TRBJ2-1, with no clear D. CDR3 length: 13 amino acids. Germline CDR1 is SEHNR and CDR2 is FQNEAQ (reference sequence). With 0 bases removed from V and 9 bases from J, the gap between germline ends came to 9 bases. CDR3 sequence: CASSLALVPEQFF. The CDR3 nucleotides are TGTGCCAGCAGCTTAGCGCTCGTACCTGAGCAGTTCTTC.

V is TRBV19 and J is TRBJ1-2; D gene uncertain. Between the trimmed V and J ends, which lost 4 bases and 5 bases, there was a span of 20 bases. The CDR3 extends over 16 amino acids. Germline assignment: CDR1 LNHDA and CDR2 SQIVND (reference sequence). CDR3 nucleotide sequence: TGTGCCAGTAGTAGTCAAGAACAAGCAAAGAGATATGGCTACACCTTC. Protein: CASSSQEQAKRYGYTF.

In its sample, this clonotype was seen many times. The rearrangement joins TRBV18 to TRBJ2-3; D is unresolved. The germline gives CDR1 KGHSH, CDR2 LQKENI. The CDR3 extends over 15 amino acids. Trimming stripped 2 bases from V and 0 bases from J, with 9 bases between. The CDR3 reads CASSPIFESTDTQYF. CDR3 DNA sequence: TGTGCCAGCTCACCAATCTTTGAGAGCACAGATACGCAGTATTTT.

This clonotype was recorded many times. The chain couples TRBV24-1 to TRBJ2-5, with 7 nucleotides matching TRBD2. The CDR3 has 14 amino acids. Losses at the gene ends were 12 bases for V and 1 base for J; bases not matched to a gene: 10. Germline V lookup: CDR1 KGHDR, CDR2 SFDVKD. The DNA for the CDR3 is TGTGCCGCTTCTAGCGGAACGCTCCAAGAGACCCAGTACTTC. This gives the protein CAASSGTLQETQYF.